This entry concerns a single T cell receptor (beta chain). The time point here: blood 4 weeks post-SBRT, at nephrectomy. Stated treatment: 15 Gy SBRT to primary tumor, nephrectomy 4 weeks later. Assay: immunoSEQ multiplex PCR; the TCRdb copy retains only in-frame clones and omits some. The sample has approximately 150,000 clones, approximately 86% seen once. The data are from a study of radiation and T cells in renal cell carcinoma. V trimming: 5 bases; J trimming: 7 bases; junction bases outside the gene matches: 4. Germline lookup yields CDR1 SEHNR and CDR2 FQNEAQ (reference sequence). The CDR3 consists of 14 residues.

The rearrangement links TRBV7-9 to TRBJ2-2; 10 nucleotides match TRBD1. This TCR was sampled from a woman in her forties or fifties with renal cell carcinoma. The specimen comprised blood, sampled from a patient whose treatment included radiotherapy and nephrectomy. The CDR3 DNA reads TGTGCCAGCAGCCCGACAGGGGGCGGCGGGGAGCTGTTTTTT. The encoded protein is CASSPTGGGGELFF.